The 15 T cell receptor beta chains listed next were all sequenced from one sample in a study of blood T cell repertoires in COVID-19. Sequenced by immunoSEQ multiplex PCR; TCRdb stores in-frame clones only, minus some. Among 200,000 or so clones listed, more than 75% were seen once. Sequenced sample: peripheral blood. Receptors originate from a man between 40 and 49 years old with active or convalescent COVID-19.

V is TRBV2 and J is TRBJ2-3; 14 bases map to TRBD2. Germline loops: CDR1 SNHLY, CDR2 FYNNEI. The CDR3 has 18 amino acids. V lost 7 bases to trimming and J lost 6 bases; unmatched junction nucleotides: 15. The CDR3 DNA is TGTGCCAGCATTCTTGGACTAGCGGGGGGCCGCTTGGGGGATACGCAGTATTTT. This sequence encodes CASILGLAGGRLGDTQYF. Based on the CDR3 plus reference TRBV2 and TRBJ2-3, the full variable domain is EPEVTQTPSHQVTQMGQEVILRCVPISNHLYFYWYRQILGQKVEFLVSFYNNEISEKSEIFDDQFSVERPDGSNFTLKIRSTKLEDSAMYFCASILGLAGGRLGDTQYFGPGTRLTVL.

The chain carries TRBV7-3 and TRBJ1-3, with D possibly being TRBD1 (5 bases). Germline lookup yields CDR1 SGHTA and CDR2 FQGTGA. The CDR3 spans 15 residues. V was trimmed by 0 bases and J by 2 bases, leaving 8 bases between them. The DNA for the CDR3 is TGTGCCAGCAGCTTAACGGGGGGTCCTGGAAACACCATATATTTT. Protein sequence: CASSLTGGPGNTIYF.

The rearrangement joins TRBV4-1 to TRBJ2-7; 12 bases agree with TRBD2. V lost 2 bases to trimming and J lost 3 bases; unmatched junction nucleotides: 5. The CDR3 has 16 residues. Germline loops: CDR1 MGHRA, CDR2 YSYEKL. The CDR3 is CASSQLLAGGYYEQYF. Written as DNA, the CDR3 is TGCGCCAGCAGCCAATTACTAGCGGGAGGCTACTACGAGCAGTACTTC.

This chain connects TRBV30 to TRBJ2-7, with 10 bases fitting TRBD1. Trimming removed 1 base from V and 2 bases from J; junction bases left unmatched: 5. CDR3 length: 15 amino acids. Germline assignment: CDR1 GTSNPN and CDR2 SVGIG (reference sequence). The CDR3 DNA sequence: TGTGCCTGGAGTGCCGGGACAGGGGTACCCTACGAGCAGTACTTC. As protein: CAWSAGTGVPYEQYF.

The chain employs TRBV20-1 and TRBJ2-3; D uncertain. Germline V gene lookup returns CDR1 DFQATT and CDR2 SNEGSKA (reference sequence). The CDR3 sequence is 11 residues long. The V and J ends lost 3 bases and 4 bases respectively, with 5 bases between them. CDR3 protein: CSARSADTQYF. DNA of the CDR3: TGCAGTGCTAGGTCCGCAGATACGCAGTATTTT.

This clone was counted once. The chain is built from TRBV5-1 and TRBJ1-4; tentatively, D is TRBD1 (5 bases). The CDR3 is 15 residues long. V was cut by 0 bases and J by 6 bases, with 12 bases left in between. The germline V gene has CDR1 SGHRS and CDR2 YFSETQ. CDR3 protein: CASSLVAGQDEKLFF. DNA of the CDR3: TGCGCCAGCAGCTTGGTTGCAGGGCAGGATGAAAAACTGTTTTTT.

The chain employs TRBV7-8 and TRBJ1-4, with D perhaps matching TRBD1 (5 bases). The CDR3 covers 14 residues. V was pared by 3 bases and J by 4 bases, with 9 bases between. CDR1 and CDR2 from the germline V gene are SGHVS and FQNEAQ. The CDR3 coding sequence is TGTGCCAGCAGCTTTGGGGCCCTTAATGAAAAACTGTTTTTT. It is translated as CASSFGALNEKLFF.

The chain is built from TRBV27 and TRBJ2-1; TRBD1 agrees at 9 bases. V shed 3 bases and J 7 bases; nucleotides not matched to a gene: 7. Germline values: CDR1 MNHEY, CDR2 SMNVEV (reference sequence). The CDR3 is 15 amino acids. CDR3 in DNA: TGTGCCAGCAGTTTCTGGGACAGGGTAAGAAATGAGCAGTTCTTC. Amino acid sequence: CASSFWDRVRNEQFF.

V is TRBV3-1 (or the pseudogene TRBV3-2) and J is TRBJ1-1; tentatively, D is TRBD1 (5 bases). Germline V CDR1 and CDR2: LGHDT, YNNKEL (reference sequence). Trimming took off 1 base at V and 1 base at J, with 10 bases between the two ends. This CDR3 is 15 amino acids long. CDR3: CASSQGTSQNTEAFF. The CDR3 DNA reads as TGTGCCAGCAGCCAAGGGACATCCCAGAACACTGAAGCTTTCTTT.

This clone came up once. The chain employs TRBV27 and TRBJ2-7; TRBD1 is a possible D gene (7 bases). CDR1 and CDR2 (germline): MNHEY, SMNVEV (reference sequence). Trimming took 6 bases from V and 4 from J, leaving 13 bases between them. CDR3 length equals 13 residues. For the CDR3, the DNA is TGTGCCAGCAGCCTCAGGGGGAGGTACGAGCAGTACTTC. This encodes CASSLRGRYEQYF.

The DNA of the CDR3 is TGTGCCAGCAGGACGAGAGGGGGCAGGTCCTACAATGAGCAGTTCTTC. Translating gives CASRTRGGRSYNEQFF. The chain employs TRBV27 and TRBJ2-1; 7 nucleotides line up with TRBD1. J lost 1 base, V lost 6 bases, and 9 bases had no gene match. The CDR3 is made up of 16 amino acids. Germline assignment: CDR1 MNHEY and CDR2 SMNVEV (reference sequence).

The CDR3 DNA reads TGTGCCAGCAGCCCCCGTCCACCCCTCCACTTT. This translates into CASSPRPPLHF. The rearrangement links TRBV14 to TRBJ1-6; no clear D gene. The V and J ends lost 4 bases and 11 bases respectively, with 6 bases between them. Germline lookup yields CDR1 SGHDN and CDR2 FVKESK. There are 11 residues in the CDR3.

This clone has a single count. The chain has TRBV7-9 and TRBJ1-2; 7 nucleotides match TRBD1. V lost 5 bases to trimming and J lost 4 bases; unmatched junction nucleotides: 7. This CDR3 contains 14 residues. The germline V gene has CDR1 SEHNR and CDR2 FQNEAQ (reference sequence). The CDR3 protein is CASSPGAGGYGYTF. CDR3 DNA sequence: TGTGCCAGCAGCCCGGGGGCAGGGGGCTATGGCTACACCTTC.

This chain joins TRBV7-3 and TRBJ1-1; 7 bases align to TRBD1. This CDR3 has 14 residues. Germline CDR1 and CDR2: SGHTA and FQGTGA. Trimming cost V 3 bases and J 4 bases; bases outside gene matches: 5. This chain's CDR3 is CASSFQGEGTEAFF. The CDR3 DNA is TGTGCCAGCAGCTTCCAGGGGGAAGGCACTGAAGCTTTCTTT. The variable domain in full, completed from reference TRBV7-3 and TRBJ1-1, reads GAGVSQTPSNKVTEKGKYVELRCDPISGHTALYWYRQSLGQGPEFLIYFQGTGAADDSGLPNDRFFAVRPEGSVSTLKIQRTERGDSAVYLCASSFQGEGTEAFFGQGTRLTVV.

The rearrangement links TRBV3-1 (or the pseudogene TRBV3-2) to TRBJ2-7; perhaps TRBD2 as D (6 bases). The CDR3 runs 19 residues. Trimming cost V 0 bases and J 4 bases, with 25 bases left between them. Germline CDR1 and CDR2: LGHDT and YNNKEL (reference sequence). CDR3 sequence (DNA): TGTGCCAGCAGCCAAGATGTAATTCGTTCCGCGGGACGGATTTACGAGCAGTACTTC. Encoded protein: CASSQDVIRSAGRIYEQYF.